A selection of T cell receptor beta chains follows, all from one sample in a study of beta chain features in type 1 diabetes. Generated by immunoSEQ multiplex PCR, the TCRdb table keeps only in-frame clones and is missing some. Of 500,000 to 800,000 clones in the sample, around 11% were seen once. The sample taken for sequencing was naive CD4+ T cells from blood. The receptors come from a man younger than 40 with type 1 diabetes. Each CDR3 is given with its conserved first and last residue. D genes are given only for firm matches.

V gene	D gene	J gene	CDR3 protein
TRBV6-5	.	TRBJ2-4	CASSGTTAAKNIQYF
TRBV2	.	TRBJ2-7	CASSEDVGSGHEQYF
TRBV7-2	.	TRBJ2-3	CASSLTRDFSDTQYF
TRBV6-6	TRBD1	TRBJ2-5	CASSRDRGRGQETQYF
TRBV5-6	.	TRBJ1-4	CASSLYSRITNEKLFF
TRBV5-6	TRBD1	TRBJ2-7	CASSRGQGTYGQYF
TRBV29-1	TRBD1	TRBJ1-2	CSVEDRRTGLVYGYTF
TRBV11-3	.	TRBJ1-3	CASSFGHTPGNTIYF
TRBV4-3	TRBD1	TRBJ2-1	CASSSRDRVNEQFF
TRBV5-6	.	TRBJ2-5	CASSREGGETQYF
TRBV5-1	.	TRBJ2-3	CASSLAGQSTDTQYF
TRBV14	.	TRBJ1-2	CASSQEGESDGYTF
TRBV18	.	TRBJ2-7	CASSRGGSNFYEQYF
TRBV29-1	TRBD1	TRBJ2-3	CSVERGRGRVSPPTDTQYF
TRBV7-6	TRBD1	TRBJ1-2	CASSSGQGYGYTF
TRBV27	.	TRBJ1-1	CASSYGGFLNTEAFF
TRBV7-2	TRBD1	TRBJ1-2	CASSLATGTYGYTF
TRBV25-1	.	TRBJ2-7	CASSGLGEGPDEQYF
TRBV29-1	.	TRBJ2-5	CSVEGASSAVEETQYF
TRBV7-2	.	TRBJ2-5	CASSGQYSAQETQYF
TRBV7-2	.	TRBJ2-5	CASSSPGQETQYF
TRBV25-1	.	TRBJ1-4	CASSQLGPTTEKLFF
TRBV7-9	TRBD2	TRBJ2-1	CASSSHSGGGTYNEQFF
TRBV7-9	.	TRBJ2-5	CASSRDQETQYF
TRBV7-2	TRBD1	TRBJ1-6	CASSYNQGQGGRRPLHF
TRBV11-2	.	TRBJ1-4	CASSFPTPTNEKLFF
TRBV9	.	TRBJ2-2	CASSAIVGTTGELFF
TRBV30	.	TRBJ2-1	CAWRGTYTYNEQFF
TRBV7-9	.	TRBJ2-2	CASNPQVTGELFF
TRBV5-4	.	TRBJ1-5	CASSFLGGNQPQHF
TRBV7-2	.	TRBJ2-7	CASSPLGGGSYEQYF
TRBV6-6	.	TRBJ1-4	CASSYSQTGEKLFF
TRBV10-3	.	TRBJ2-7	CAMGGTVPYEQYF
TRBV14	.	TRBJ2-5	CASSQDSGGIQETQYF
TRBV18	TRBD1	TRBJ1-4	CASLAYTTGEEEKLFF
TRBV18	.	TRBJ2-5	CASSPLPKETQYF
TRBV11-2	.	TRBJ2-3	CASSWTKDTDTQYF
TRBV9	.	TRBJ1-1	CASSPDGWNTEAFF
TRBV18	.	TRBJ2-7	CASSPQDLPPGSYEQYF
TRBV9	TRBD2	TRBJ2-5	CASSPRIAGFQETQYF
TRBV19	TRBD1	TRBJ2-5	CASSRQGQETQYF
TRBV29-1	.	TRBJ1-1	CSVRRPGVNTEAFF
TRBV7-9	TRBD1	TRBJ1-4	CASSSTGGSANEKLFF
TRBV2	TRBD1	TRBJ1-1	CASSRDRDTEAFF
TRBV6-1	.	TRBJ1-2	CASSPTTGYTF